This T cell receptor beta chain was retrieved from a study of T cells in localized non-small cell lung cancer. General study results and limits: The greatest T cell clonality was found in uninvolved adjacent lung (higher than in tumor). Tumor samples were not multi-region, leaving intratumor heterogeneity unexcluded.

The data were produced by immunoSEQ multiplex PCR, yet TCRdb's version contains in-frame clones alone and is incomplete. The sample has approximately 11,000 clones, roughly 82% seen once. The germline gives CDR1 LGHNA, CDR2 YNFKEQ. The CDR3 has 14 residues. The V end lost 1 base, the J end lost 7 bases, and 11 bases lay between the germline ends. Points on this clone: Its antigen is as yet unknown.

The chain links TRBV4-2 to TRBJ2-4; D possibly corresponds to TRBD2 (6 bases). The receptor was derived from a female donor aged 60 or older with stage II lung adenocarcinoma. This sample comprised peripheral blood mononuclear cells, obtained before any cancer treatment. Here the CDR3 reads CASSQVGGRNIQYF. In nucleotides, the CDR3 is TGTGCCAGCAGCCAAGTGGGGGGTAGGAACATTCAGTACTTC.